This TCR beta chain was recorded in a study of blood T cell repertoires in COVID-19. V lost 1 base, J lost 4 bases, and 10 bases lay in between. This CDR3 has 15 amino acids. Per the germline V gene, CDR1 is MGHRA and CDR2 is YSYEKL. Clones were read by immunoSEQ multiplex PCR, and TCRdb kept only the in-frame ones, dropping some. This sample has roughly 70,000 clones, with approximately 88% found just once. The material sequenced was peripheral blood. The chain joins TRBV4-1 to TRBJ1-4; D is ambiguous. The TCR comes from a woman in her 70s with acute or convalescent COVID-19. The CDR3 loop is CASSQGAPDNEKLFF. The CDR3 region has the DNA TGCGCCAGCAGCCAAGGGGCTCCAGATAATGAAAAACTGTTTTTT.